This T cell receptor beta chain is from a study of T cells in Graves' hyperthyroidism and ophthalmopathy. As regards this clonotype: No antigen is known for it. This clone may be a read error of a much larger clone one base away. The final CDR3 position lacks the conserved phenylalanine or tryptophan, pointing to a likely read error.

TCR beta CDR3 regions were amplified from RNA transcripts. First-round RT-PCR with HTBI primers amplified the TCR CDR3 region. TCRdb called the multiplex PCR reads again in MiXCR, with one record for every CDR3 protein. Of hundreds of thousands of distinct CDR3 sequences detected, roughly 40% appear once; the ten largest clones hold around 9.3%. The study's findings and limits: Peripheral blood also featured most of the thyroid clonotypes expanded above 0.001. By a 13 V-J model, ophthalmopathy was set apart from stable hyperthyroidism. Ophthalmopathy onset followed model prediction by a median approximately seven months.

CDR3 length equals 14 residues. Per the germline V gene, CDR1 is ENHRY and CDR2 is SYGVKD. Losses at the gene ends were 5 bases for V and 4 bases for J; bases not matched to a gene: 4. Fresh 10 ml peripheral blood yielded PBMCs. The sample was blood. The chain links TRBV10-3 to TRBJ1-4; 7 bases align to TRBD1. The origin of this receptor is a young man with Graves' hyperthyroidism. CDR3 coding DNA: TGTGCCATCAGTAGGGGGCTTAGTAATGAAAAACTGTTTCTT. It yields the protein CAISRGLSNEKLFL.